A selection of T cell receptor beta chains follows, all from one sample in a study of T cell repertoires in cytomegalovirus infection. Their antigens remain unidentified. A single record per CDR3 protein comes from TCRdb applying MiXCR to the reads. This sample has 150,000 to 200,000 distinct CDR3 sequences; less than 25% occur once, and the top ten carry 25%. Sequencing used CD8+ T cells from cultured PBMCs, obtained from culture after CMV antigen stimulation. Receptors were obtained from a human donor in good health (CMV status not recorded). Some clones in this sample may be carry-over from other donors' samples. Both conserved end residues are part of each CDR3.

j_gene: TRBJ2-1
v_gene: TRBV4-1
len: 13
CDR3aa: CASRDRGVNEQFF

j_gene: TRBJ2-3
v_gene: TRBV6-1
len: 16
CDR3aa: CASSQRGTSLTDTQYF

j_gene: TRBJ2-7
v_gene: TRBV7-2
len: 14
CDR3aa: CASSMGQPFWEQYF

j_gene: TRBJ1-1
v_gene: TRBV7-2
len: 14
CDR3aa: CASSFHTQGYEAFF

j_gene: TRBJ2-2
v_gene: TRBV7-6
len: 22
CDR3aa: CASSLLPGLAGGRRIGTGELFF

j_gene: TRBJ2-1
v_gene: TRBV12-3/TRBV12-4
len: 16
CDR3aa: CASSRAGDGSYNEQFF

j_gene: TRBJ1-2
v_gene: TRBV7-6
len: 16
CDR3aa: CASSLGMPSRGYGYTF

j_gene: TRBJ2-3
v_gene: TRBV7-2
len: 16
CDR3aa: CASSYELAGGPDTQYF

j_gene: TRBJ2-1
v_gene: TRBV19
len: 17
CDR3aa: CASSIRGVSRPYNEQFF

j_gene: TRBJ1-6
v_gene: TRBV4-3
len: 15
CDR3aa: CASSQDQKGSSPLHF

j_gene: TRBJ1-1
v_gene: TRBV7-9
len: 14
CDR3aa: CASTPPQRGTEAFF

j_gene: TRBJ1-1
v_gene: TRBV27
len: 13
CDR3aa: CASSPLHGPEAFF

j_gene: TRBJ1-1
v_gene: TRBV12-3/TRBV12-4
len: 16
CDR3aa: CASRTIEKSMNTEAFF

j_gene: TRBJ1-6
v_gene: TRBV7-2
len: 18
CDR3aa: CASSLEGTVPSYNSPLHF

j_gene: TRBJ1-6
v_gene: TRBV7-9
len: 12
CDR3aa: CASSVGNSPLHF

j_gene: TRBJ1-3
v_gene: TRBV12-3/TRBV12-4
len: 13
CDR3aa: CASAGYSGNTIYF

j_gene: TRBJ2-1
v_gene: TRBV11-2
len: 15
CDR3aa: CASSLEMSGYNEQFF

j_gene: TRBJ1-1
v_gene: TRBV7-8
len: 15
CDR3aa: CASSLDRALGTEAFF

j_gene: TRBJ2-7
v_gene: TRBV19
len: 14
CDR3aa: CASSIFGRAYEQYF

j_gene: TRBJ2-2
v_gene: TRBV7-3
len: 14
CDR3aa: CASRYRGNTGELFF

j_gene: TRBJ1-5
v_gene: TRBV6-2/TRBV6-3
len: 18
CDR3aa: CASSYSSGGSASNQPQHF

j_gene: TRBJ1-1
v_gene: TRBV11-2
len: 13
CDR3aa: CASSLLSAAEAFF

j_gene: TRBJ1-2
v_gene: TRBV12-3/TRBV12-4
len: 12
CDR3aa: CASSLGDRGLIF

j_gene: TRBJ2-7
v_gene: TRBV12-3/TRBV12-4
len: 15
CDR3aa: CASTTTERGVYEQYF

j_gene: TRBJ2-7
v_gene: TRBV7-2
len: 11
CDR3aa: CASRGMYEQYF

j_gene: TRBJ1-2
v_gene: TRBV27
len: 13
CDR3aa: CASRGQGYYGYTF

j_gene: TRBJ1-6
v_gene: TRBV10-2
len: 19
CDR3aa: CASSELGGRTGQYNSPLHF

j_gene: TRBJ2-3
v_gene: TRBV7-6
len: 15
CDR3aa: CASSLGGTRIDTQYF

j_gene: TRBJ1-6
v_gene: TRBV7-9
len: 14
CDR3aa: CASRTGFDNSPLHF

j_gene: TRBJ1-1
v_gene: TRBV3-1
len: 14
CDR3aa: CASSQDPRYTEAFF

j_gene: TRBJ1-1
v_gene: TRBV7-2
len: 14
CDR3aa: CASSLEWGNTEAFF

j_gene: TRBJ1-2
v_gene: TRBV7-9
len: 15
CDR3aa: CASLAVGEEAKGYTF

j_gene: TRBJ2-7
v_gene: TRBV7-7
len: 15
CDR3aa: CASSLEATLGYEQYF

j_gene: TRBJ2-7
v_gene: TRBV7-2
len: 16
CDR3aa: CASSLRRGQGYDEQYF

j_gene: TRBJ2-5
v_gene: TRBV7-2
len: 12
CDR3aa: CASRGAPETQYF

j_gene: TRBJ1-5
v_gene: TRBV10-3
len: 14
CDR3aa: CAIRSGGINQPQHF

j_gene: TRBJ2-2
v_gene: TRBV7-6
len: 13
CDR3aa: CASSPTPTGELFF

j_gene: TRBJ2-1
v_gene: TRBV7-8
len: 14
CDR3aa: CASSKTSSYNEQFF

j_gene: TRBJ2-4
v_gene: TRBV7-8
len: 16
CDR3aa: CASSPRGVPAKNIQYF

j_gene: TRBJ1-6
v_gene: TRBV6-6
len: 16
CDR3aa: CASSDLGVKVFSPLHF

j_gene: TRBJ1-1
v_gene: TRBV7-3
len: 14
CDR3aa: CASSLSSGATEAFF

j_gene: TRBJ2-3
v_gene: TRBV6-4
len: 15
CDR3aa: CASTRLAGSTDTQYF

j_gene: TRBJ2-1
v_gene: TRBV28
len: 17
CDR3aa: CASSQSDLDSAYNEQFF

j_gene: TRBJ2-2
v_gene: TRBV12-3/TRBV12-4
len: 15
CDR3aa: CASSLRLPNTGELFF

j_gene: TRBJ1-1
v_gene: TRBV11-1
len: 12
CDR3aa: CASSPSTAEAFF

j_gene: TRBJ2-2
v_gene: TRBV7-2
len: 14
CDR3aa: CASSLYGGIGELFF

j_gene: TRBJ1-1
v_gene: TRBV13
len: 15
CDR3aa: CASRRTGLPGTEAFF

j_gene: TRBJ1-2
v_gene: TRBV28
len: 15
CDR3aa: CASSSINRGFHGYTF

j_gene: TRBJ1-3
v_gene: TRBV7-2
len: 14
CDR3aa: CASSPGSAGNTIYF

j_gene: TRBJ2-1
v_gene: TRBV12-3/TRBV12-4
len: 15
CDR3aa: CASSKAGGSYNEQFF

j_gene: TRBJ2-5
v_gene: TRBV12-3/TRBV12-4
len: 13
CDR3aa: CASSFNREWTQYF

j_gene: TRBJ2-7
v_gene: TRBV7-8
len: 15
CDR3aa: CASSSVVGGKNEQYF

j_gene: TRBJ1-1
v_gene: TRBV7-9
len: 15
CDR3aa: CASSLTHTGATEAFF

j_gene: TRBJ2-7
v_gene: TRBV5-6
len: 14
CDR3aa: CASSFEGGLDEQYF

j_gene: TRBJ2-7
v_gene: TRBV7-2
len: 13
CDR3aa: CASSLADPYEQYF